The clone carrying this T cell receptor (beta chain) was counted many times. Described time point: newly diagnosed GD, antithyroid drugs for less than 3 months. PBMCs provided the RNA from which the TCR library was made. The data were obtained in a study of regulatory T cells in long-lasting Graves disease. About the study: Graves' patients who were just diagnosed had used antithyroid drugs for under 3 months.

The authors built TCR beta libraries using iRepertoire HTBI primers and Arm-PCR of CDR3 regions. TCRdb used MiXCR to reprocess the multiplex PCR reads, holding one entry per CDR3 protein. The table lists hundreds of thousands of distinct CDR3 sequences, about 15% of them singletons. The CDR3 spans 15 residues. Looked up from germline, CDR1 is MNHEY and CDR2 is SMNVEV (reference sequence). Trimming cost V 3 bases and J 4 bases; bases outside gene matches: 8. These same data were also listed under a study on T cells in Graves' hyperthyroidism and ophthalmopathy.

The chain links TRBV27 to TRBJ2-5; 7 bases agree with TRBD2. Material: peripheral blood mononuclear cells (PBMCs), obtained at new diagnosis, from a patient treated with antithyroid drugs. This receptor was obtained from a woman younger than 45 with Graves disease. CDR3 loop: CASSLLREYGETQYF. In DNA form, the CDR3 reads TGTGCCAGCAGTTTGCTGCGGGAGTATGGAGAGACCCAGTACTTC.